The next 25 T cell receptor beta chains were all read from a single sample in a study of identifying expanded T cells in peripheral blood. TCRdb's copy holds only in-frame clones and misses some; the assay was immunoSEQ multiplex PCR. This sample has tens of thousands of clones, with about nine tenths found just once. Material: blood. The receptors derive from a person aged 18 to 70 in good health.

The sample holds a few counts of this clone. The gene calls are TRBV30 and TRBJ2-3, with 9 bases that match TRBD2. The CDR3 sequence is 15 residues long. V lost 2 bases to trimming and J lost 5 bases; unmatched junction nucleotides: 8. CDR1 GTSNPN and CDR2 SVGIG come from the germline V gene (reference sequence). DNA of the CDR3: TGTGCCTGGAGTCTGGCGGGGGGGTTTGGAGATACGCAGTATTTT. Its protein product is CAWSLAGGFGDTQYF.

The chain employs TRBV5-1 and TRBJ2-1; D is unresolved. From germline, CDR1 is SGHRS and CDR2 YFSETQ. V lost 3 bases and J 13 bases, leaving 14 bases between the germline ends. This CDR3 is 12 amino acids long. The CDR3 coding sequence is TGCGCCAGCAGCTCCGATAGGGTCCTTCAGTTCTTC. This codes for CASSSDRVLQFF. Combining the CDR3 with reference TRBV5-1 and TRBJ2-1 gives the whole variable domain KAGVTQTPRYLIKTRGQQVTLSCSPISGHRSVSWYQQTPGQGLQFLFEYFSETQRNKGNFPGRFSGRQFSNSRSEMNVSTLELGDSALYLCASSSDRVLQFFGPGTRLTVL.

The rearrangement links TRBV2 to TRBJ2-7, with a tentative D call TRBD2 (7 bases). CDR3 size: 15 residues. CDR1 is SNHLY and CDR2 is FYNNEI in the germline V gene. Trimming removed 2 bases at V and 2 bases at J, with 13 bases between. The DNA of the CDR3 is TGTGCCAGCAGTGAACGGGGGGCGATTACCTACGAGCAGTACTTC. Amino acid sequence: CASSERGAITYEQYF.

Only a few counts were recorded for this clone. The conserved phenylalanine or tryptophan is not found at the CDR3 terminus, so this likely reflects a read error. It is unclear where the CDR3 begins or ends on the DNA, so no DNA is shown, and the CDR3 is as TCRdb lists it. This chain links TRBV14 with TRBJ1-2. Both ends counted, the CDR3 spans 12 residues. Germline CDR1 and CDR2: SGHDN and FVKESK. The CDR3 reads CASSQGDSAPCA.

In its sample, this clone was seen once. This chain uses TRBV7-3 with TRBJ2-2, with D maybe TRBD1 (6 bases). Trimming removed 5 bases at V and 5 bases at J, with 15 bases between. Germline values: CDR1 SGHTA, CDR2 FQGTGA. The length of the CDR3 is 15 residues. The CDR3 DNA follows: TGTGCCAGCAGCGCCTCAGGGGCCGCAACCGGGGAGCTGTTTTTT. It specifies CASSASGAATGELFF. Complete variable domain (other parts from reference TRBV7-3 and TRBJ2-2): GAGVSQTPSNKVTEKGKYVELRCDPISGHTALYWYRQSLGQGPEFLIYFQGTGAADDSGLPNDRFFAVRPEGSVSTLKIQRTERGDSAVYLCASSASGAATGELFFGEGSRLTVL.

This chain uses TRBV9 with TRBJ1-1; no firm D call. Trimming left V 2 bases short and J 1 base short, with 15 bases between. The CDR3 is made up of 16 amino acids. Germline CDR1 reads SGDLS; CDR2 reads YYNGEE. Here the CDR3 reads CASSVGLGGENTEAFF. CDR3 bases: TGTGCCAGCAGCGTTGGTCTAGGTGGGGAGAACACTGAAGCTTTCTTT.

The rearrangement joins TRBV6-1 to TRBJ2-2, with 7 nucleotides matching TRBD2. Germline CDR1 reads MNHNS; CDR2 reads SASEGT. V lost 6 bases, J lost 5 bases, and 6 bases stayed unmatched. This CDR3 contains 14 residues. The CDR3 bases are TGTGCCAGCAGCGCTTTACTAGCGACCGGGGAGCTGTTTTTT. Amino acid sequence: CASSALLATGELFF.

V usage is TRBV5-1 and J usage is TRBJ1-3, with D perhaps TRBD1 (5 bases). V lost 1 base and J lost 0, with 11 bases in between. Germline V CDR1 and CDR2: SGHRS, YFSETQ. CDR3 length: 16 amino acids. The CDR3, as DNA: TGCGCCAGCAGCTTGTTGGGGGGATTCTCTGGAAACACCATATATTTT. Its translation is CASSLLGGFSGNTIYF.

The chain links TRBV7-2 to TRBJ2-5, with D hard to call. Deletions cut 3 bases from V and 2 bases from J, with 10 bases between. CDR1 and CDR2 from the germline V gene are SGHTA and FQGNSA. The CDR3 contains 14 residues. CDR3 nucleotides: TGTGCCAGCAGCTTTCGGCCGAGTCAAGAGACCCAGTACTTC. This translates into CASSFRPSQETQYF.

The chain couples TRBV7-9 to TRBJ2-2; TRBD2 aligns across 11 bases. This CDR3 region has 16 residues. CDR1 is SEHNR and CDR2 is FQNEAQ in the germline V gene (reference sequence). V gave up 7 bases and J gave up 5 bases; unmatched junction bases: 9. CDR3 DNA: TGTGCCAGCACCCACGGGGGACTAGCGGCGACCGGGGAGCTGTTTTTT. It translates to CASTHGGLAATGELFF.

The chain employs TRBV5-1 and TRBJ1-2; a possible D gene is TRBD1 (5 bases). Germline CDR1 and CDR2: SGHRS and YFSETQ. V lost 5 bases and J 2 bases, leaving 10 bases between the germline ends. This CDR3 spans 13 amino acids. The CDR3 loop reads CASSGTLNYGYTF. The DNA of the CDR3 is TGCGCCAGCAGTGGGACTTTGAACTATGGCTACACCTTC.

V gene TRBV21-1 combines with J gene TRBJ2-2; TRBD2 reflects the table's D call only, with no check against the DNA. TRBV21-1 is labeled a pseudogene. CDR3 size: 17 residues. Here the CDR3 DNA reads TGTGCCAGCAGCAAACCCGGGAAAGAGGGAAACACCGGGGAGCTGTTTTTT. It is translated as CASSKPGKEGNTGELFF.

The rearrangement joins TRBV7-8 to TRBJ2-3; D perhaps matches TRBD2 (5 bases). This CDR3 is built from 17 residues. Germline V gene lookup returns CDR1 SGHVS and CDR2 FQNEAQ. Trimming removed 0 bases at V and 1 base at J, with 14 bases between. CDR3 loop: CASSLAPTARGTDTQYF. In nucleotides, the CDR3 is TGTGCCAGCAGCTTAGCCCCTACAGCGAGGGGCACAGATACGCAGTATTTT.

This sequence joins TRBV13 and TRBJ2-1; D may be TRBD2 (6 bases). The CDR3 length is 17 residues. Germline-derived CDR1 and CDR2 are PRHDT and FYEKMQ (reference sequence). With 2 bases removed from V and 8 bases from J, the gap between germline ends came to 22 bases. This CDR3 reads CASSLRAVGLLPDEQFF. In DNA, the CDR3 is TGTGCCAGCAGCTTAAGGGCCGTGGGACTCCTCCCTGATGAGCAGTTCTTC. Combining the CDR3 with reference TRBV13 and TRBJ2-1 gives the whole variable domain AAGVIQSPRHLIKEKRETATLKCYPIPRHDTVYWYQQGPGQDPQFLISFYEKMQSDKGSIPDRFSAQQFSDYHSELNMSSLELGDSALYFCASSLRAVGLLPDEQFFGPGTRLTVL.

V and J are TRBV5-4 and TRBJ2-1; 11 nucleotides line up with TRBD1. The V gene end was trimmed by 9 bases and the J gene end by 4 bases; junction bases not matched to a gene: 6. This CDR3 is built from 14 residues. CDR1 is SGHNT and CDR2 is YYREEE in the germline V gene (reference sequence). Here the CDR3 DNA reads TGTGCCACCGTAGGACAGGGGGCGTACAATGAGCAGTTCTTC. Residues: CATVGQGAYNEQFF.

This clone has a count of ten or more. This chain joins TRBV2 and TRBJ1-2; the match to TRBD1 covers 7 bases. Germline V gene lookup returns CDR1 SNHLY and CDR2 FYNNEI. V gave up 6 bases and J gave up 2 bases; unmatched junction bases: 15. CDR3 length equals 17 residues. CDR3 sequence: CASRPKQWTGSNYGYTF. CDR3 bases: TGTGCCAGCAGGCCCAAACAGTGGACAGGATCAAACTATGGCTACACCTTC.

The V and J genes are TRBV4-3 and TRBJ1-4; maybe TRBD1 (5 bases). Trimming pared 5 bases from V and 6 bases from J, leaving 13 bases between. Germline V CDR1 and CDR2: LGHNA, YSLEER. The CDR3 runs to 14 residues. CDR3 sequence (DNA): TGCGCCAGCAGCTACAGGTGGGGCGATGAAAAACTGTTTTTT. This gives the protein CASSYRWGDEKLFF.

The chain uses TRBV7-2 and TRBJ2-3; possibly TRBD2 for D (5 bases). The CDR3 runs 11 residues. The V gene's germline CDR1 is SGHTA and CDR2 FQGNSA. Trimming left V 8 bases short and J 4 bases short, with 7 bases between. The CDR3 is CASLRADTQYF. DNA of the CDR3: TGTGCCAGCCTGCGGGCAGATACGCAGTATTTT.

The DNA of the CDR3 is TGTGCCAGCAGCTTGAAGGGCTGGGGATCCTATGGCTACACCTTC. Protein sequence: CASSLKGWGSYGYTF. The V gene is TRBV5-4, the J gene TRBJ1-2; D is ambiguous. The CDR3 totals 15 residues. In germline, CDR1 is SGHNT, CDR2 YYREEE (reference sequence). V was clipped by 1 base and J by 4 bases, with 14 bases between them.

This chain links TRBV28 with TRBJ2-7; maybe TRBD1 (6 bases). Deletions cut 5 bases from V and 1 base from J, with 15 bases between. There are 15 residues in the CDR3. Germline values: CDR1 MDHEN, CDR2 SYDVKM. CDR3 sequence reads: CASSPSWTESYEQYF. The CDR3 DNA sequence: TGTGCCAGCAGTCCCTCTTGGACAGAATCCTACGAGCAGTACTTC.

This chain's CDR3 is CASSLGGTGANVLTF. The DNA of the CDR3 is TGTGCCAGCAGCTTAGGGGGGACTGGGGCCAACGTCCTGACTTTC. The chain employs TRBV5-4 and TRBJ2-6; either TRBD1 or TRBD2 may supply D (6 bases each). CDR1 and CDR2 from the germline V gene are SGHNT and YYREEE (reference sequence). The V end lost 2 bases, the J end lost 2 bases, and 8 bases lay between the germline ends. The CDR3 runs 15 residues.

The CDR3 DNA follows: TGTGCCAGCAGTTACAACTTATACACTGAAGCTTTCTTT. Its protein product is CASSYNLYTEAFF. This sequence joins TRBV6-5 and TRBJ1-1; the D is unclear. Between the trimmed V and J ends, which lost 2 bases and 3 bases, there was a span of 7 bases. CDR1 and CDR2 (germline): MNHEY, SVGAGI. This CDR3 region has 13 residues.

This chain links TRBV25-1 with TRBJ1-1; possible D gene TRBD1, 6 bases. This CDR3 has 12 residues. CDR1 and CDR2 (germline): MGHDK, SYGVNS. With 5 bases removed from V and 5 bases from J, the gap between germline ends came to 9 bases. CDR3 region: CASSHQGTEAFF. The CDR3 bases are TGTGCCAGCAGTCACCAGGGGACTGAAGCTTTCTTT.

V usage is TRBV18 and J usage is TRBJ2-5; no firm D call. The CDR3 totals 15 residues. Germline CDR1 and CDR2: KGHSH and LQKENI. V was cut by 0 bases and J by 2 bases, with 10 bases left in between. CDR3 sequence reads: CASSPPSAAQETQYF. CDR3 bases: TGTGCCAGCTCACCACCGTCCGCGGCTCAAGAGACCCAGTACTTC.

V is TRBV7-3 and J is TRBJ2-2, with 9 bases that match TRBD1. V shed 5 bases and J 4 bases; nucleotides not matched to a gene: 11. Germline CDR1 is SGHTA and CDR2 is FQGTGA. The CDR3 consists of 17 residues. CDR3 sequence (DNA): TGTGCCAGCAGCCGCACTCCGGGACAGGGAGGCACCGGGGAGCTGTTTTTT. It codes for CASSRTPGQGGTGELFF.